Following are 29 T cell receptor beta chains from one sample sequenced in a study of graft-versus-host responses after intestinal transplantation. The repertoire was sequenced with immunoSEQ multiplex PCR; TCRdb's copy has only in-frame clones and lacks some. Among tens of thousands of clones, about 93% were seen once, and the ten largest hold 5% to 6.5%. The sequenced sample was PBMCs, obtained 750 to 800 days after a first intestinal transplant, on the day of a second. The receptors stem from a human patient who received an intestinal transplant, so some T cells may come from the graft donor.

The chain carries TRBV6-6 and TRBJ1-2, with D perhaps TRBD1 (5 bases). The CDR3 loop spans 16 amino acids. Germline V lookup: CDR1 MNHNY, CDR2 SVGAGI (reference sequence). The V gene lost 1 base and the J gene lost 4 bases, with 16 bases spanning the gap. For the CDR3, the DNA is TGTGCCAGCAGTTACTGCCAGGTGGGGGATCGCTATGGCTACACCTTC. This sequence encodes CASSYCQVGDRYGYTF.

The V and J genes are TRBV6-1 and TRBJ2-7; TRBD1 might be the D (5 bases). The length of the CDR3 is 14 residues. Germline CDR1 is MNHNS and CDR2 is SASEGT. Between the trimmed V and J ends, which lost 3 bases and 3 bases, there was a span of 12 bases. CDR3 sequence reads: CASSEGQGGYEQYF. The CDR3 DNA sequence: TGTGCCAGCAGTGAGGGCCAGGGTGGCTACGAGCAGTACTTC.

In the case of this clone: Mismatch with germline at one junction end may stem from a read error. Other DNA sequences from this sample encode an identical CDR3 as well. The chain carries TRBV30 and TRBJ2-7; D may be TRBD2 (5 bases). Germline V gene lookup returns CDR1 GTSNPN and CDR2 SVGIG (reference sequence). There are 11 residues in the CDR3. The CDR3 loop reads CAWSVGRAGTF. The CDR3 DNA sequence: TGTGCCTGGAGTGTAGGTAGGGCGGGCACATTC.

The rearrangement joins TRBV9 to TRBJ2-2; D is uncertain. Germline V CDR1 and CDR2: SGDLS, YYNGEE. This CDR3 spans 16 amino acids. V was clipped by 0 bases and J by 4 bases, with 13 bases between them. The DNA for the CDR3 is TGTGCCAGCAGCGTAGTTGCCAGTTCGGGCACCGGGGAGCTGTTTTTT. Amino acid sequence: CASSVVASSGTGELFF.

This chain uses TRBV7-2 with TRBJ2-5, with D unclear. Near its end, the DNA agrees better with TRBJ2-7, so the J call may be wrong. This CDR3 is 14 amino acids long. Germline lookup yields CDR1 SGHTA and CDR2 FQGNSA. The CDR3 DNA is TGTGCCAGCAGCCTGCAGTCCGCCGGCTACGAGCAGTACTTC. Translation gives CASSLQSAGYEQYF.

This clone has a handful of counts. Here the CDR3 reads CASSDRRDRSYEQYF. DNA of the CDR3: TGTGCCAGCAGTGACCGGCGGGACCGATCCTACGAGCAGTACTTC. The chain couples TRBV6-4 to TRBJ2-7; the D gene is possibly TRBD2 (6 bases). V lost 2 bases and J lost 1, with 12 bases in between. CDR3 size: 15 residues. Germline loops: CDR1 MRHNA, CDR2 SNTAGT.

The genes are TRBV5-1 and TRBJ1-1; TRBD1 agrees at 8 bases. J gave up 0 bases and V 3 bases, and 1 base lay outside the gene matches. CDR3 length equals 14 residues. Germline V gives CDR1 SGHRS, CDR2 YFSETQ. The CDR3 sequence is CASSWTGMNTEAFF. CDR3 nucleotides: TGCGCCAGCAGCTGGACAGGGATGAACACTGAAGCTTTCTTT. The whole variable domain, remainder taken from reference TRBV5-1 and TRBJ1-1, is KAGVTQTPRYLIKTRGQQVTLSCSPISGHRSVSWYQQTPGQGLQFLFEYFSETQRNKGNFPGRFSGRQFSNSRSEMNVSTLELGDSALYLCASSWTGMNTEAFFGQGTRLTVV.

Note on this clone: The same CDR3 arises from other DNA sequences in this sample as well. This chain uses TRBV6-5 with TRBJ2-7, with D possibly being TRBD2 (6 bases). The CDR3 covers 11 residues. The germline V gene encodes CDR1 MNHEY and CDR2 SVGAGI. Trimming stripped 7 bases from V and 4 bases from J, with 8 bases between. The CDR3 loop reads CASIAGYEQYF. CDR3 DNA: TGTGCCAGCATTGCGGGGTACGAGCAGTACTTC.

The J gene is TRBJ2-7, the V gene TRBV19, with D possibly matching TRBD1 (6 bases). The CDR3 extends over 16 amino acids. Germline CDR1 reads LNHDA; CDR2 reads SQIVND (reference sequence). Trimming removed 7 bases from V and 2 bases from J, with 21 bases in between. This chain's CDR3 is CASTLRFRTDPYEQYF. The CDR3 coding sequence is TGTGCCAGTACCCTCCGTTTCCGGACAGATCCCTACGAGCAGTACTTC.

V gene TRBV19 combines with J gene TRBJ1-1, with D hard to call. Germline CDR1 LNHDA, CDR2 SQIVND (reference sequence). V was pared by 5 bases and J by 2 bases, with 9 bases between. The CDR3 is 13 amino acids. CDR3 nucleotide sequence: TGTGCCAGTAGTTGGCGGGCCAACACTGAAGCTTTCTTT. Its protein is CASSWRANTEAFF.

The genes are TRBV5-4 and TRBJ2-5; 7 bases map to TRBD2. The DNA end is a closer match to TRBJ2-7, so the J assignment may be wrong. Germline CDR1 and CDR2: SGHNT and YYREEE (reference sequence). This CDR3 spans 16 amino acids. Written as DNA, the CDR3 is TGTGCCAGCAGCTTGGCTCGGGGGGTCGCCCGGTACGAGCAGTACTTC. It specifies CASSLARGVARYEQYF.

The V gene is TRBV30, the J gene TRBJ1-1; D gene ambiguous. The CDR3 runs 15 residues. V gave up 6 bases and J gave up 4 bases, with 21 bases separating them. Per the germline V gene, CDR1 is GTSNPN and CDR2 is SVGIG (reference sequence). The CDR3, as DNA: TGTGCCTGCCCGACCAGGACGCCGCGCGGCACTGAAGCTTTCTTT. Protein: CACPTRTPRGTEAFF.

The chain is built from TRBV2 and TRBJ2-5, with 7 nucleotides matching TRBD2. This CDR3 is 14 amino acids long. V lost 4 bases and J lost 4; bases outside the gene matches: 6. Germline assignment: CDR1 SNHLY and CDR2 FYNNEI. The CDR3 region has the DNA TGTGCCAGCAGTGTGGCGGGAGTGAGAGAGACCCAGTACTTC. Its translation: CASSVAGVRETQYF.

The rearrangement uses TRBV5-1 and TRBJ2-1; 7 bases align to TRBD1. There are 13 residues in the CDR3. Germline assignment: CDR1 SGHRS and CDR2 YFSETQ. The V segment lost 5 bases and the J segment 7 bases; nucleotides outside the gene matches: 6. The CDR3 DNA is TGCGCCAGCAGACAGACAGGGTCGAATGAGCAGTTCTTC. Encoded protein: CASRQTGSNEQFF. Full variable domain (outside the CDR3, taken from reference TRBV5-1 and TRBJ2-1): KAGVTQTPRYLIKTRGQQVTLSCSPISGHRSVSWYQQTPGQGLQFLFEYFSETQRNKGNFPGRFSGRQFSNSRSEMNVSTLELGDSALYLCASRQTGSNEQFFGPGTRLTVL.

The gene calls are TRBV4-2 and TRBJ2-2; D unresolved. Trimming took 0 bases from V and 3 from J, leaving 5 bases between them. This CDR3 spans 14 amino acids. The germline CDR1 and CDR2 sequences are LGHNA and YNFKEQ. The CDR3 loop reads CASSQDRYTGELFF. DNA of the CDR3: TGTGCCAGCAGCCAAGATCGATACACCGGGGAGCTGTTTTTT.

V is TRBV13 and J is TRBJ1-1; D not resolved. The germline CDR1 and CDR2 sequences are PRHDT and FYEKMQ (reference sequence). There are 13 residues in the CDR3. V was pared by 1 base and J by 1 base, with 4 bases between. Written as DNA, the CDR3 is TGTGCCAGCAGCTTAGCACAGAACACTGAAGCTTTCTTT. Protein: CASSLAQNTEAFF.

The CDR3: CAWSGLRSREQFF. CDR3 in DNA: TGTGCCTGGAGTGGACTTAGGTCACGGGAGCAGTTCTTC. This sequence joins TRBV30 and TRBJ2-1; D remains ambiguous. The V end lost 1 base, the J end lost 10 bases, and 14 bases lay between the germline ends. This CDR3 region has 13 residues. CDR1 and CDR2 from the germline V gene are GTSNPN and SVGIG (reference sequence).

The rearrangement uses TRBV19 and TRBJ2-7, with TRBD1 identical over 7 bases. Germline lookup yields CDR1 LNHDA and CDR2 SQIVND (reference sequence). The CDR3 has 14 residues. The J segment lost 6 bases and the V segment lost 2 bases, leaving 7 bases of the junction unmatched. The CDR3 DNA follows: TGTGCCAGTAGTATAAGGGGGCCGGGACGCGAGCAGTACTTC. As protein: CASSIRGPGREQYF.

This chain connects TRBV30 to TRBJ2-1; D ambiguous. Trimming removed 2 bases at V and 12 bases at J, with 14 bases between. Per the germline V gene, CDR1 is GTSNPN and CDR2 is SVGIG (reference sequence). The CDR3 is 12 amino acids. Here the CDR3 DNA reads TGTGCCTGGAGTCTGACCGGAGAGCGGCAGTTCTTC. Translating it yields CAWSLTGERQFF.

The rearrangement uses TRBV6-5 and TRBJ1-2; 11 bases are a match to TRBD1. Germline assignment: CDR1 MNHEY and CDR2 SVGAGI. The CDR3 length is 15 residues. V gave up 0 bases and J gave up 6 bases; unmatched junction bases: 3. The DNA of the CDR3 is TGTGCCAGCAGTTACTCGGGACAGGGGGTGGATGGCTACACCTTC. Its protein is CASSYSGQGVDGYTF.

The rearrangement uses TRBV18 and TRBJ2-7; D not certain. Per the germline V gene, CDR1 is KGHSH and CDR2 is LQKENI. The V end lost 3 bases, the J end lost 1 base, and 13 bases lay between the germline ends. The CDR3 extends over 15 amino acids. In nucleotides, the CDR3 is TGTGCCAGCTCACCCCAAGCGAGCCGTTCCTACGAGCAGTACTTC. It translates to CASSPQASRSYEQYF.

The table lists this clone with a count of one. The rearrangement joins TRBV2 to TRBJ2-1, with a weak D call TRBD2 (7 bases). Germline V gene lookup returns CDR1 SNHLY and CDR2 FYNNEI. The CDR3 spans 12 residues. Trimming shortened V by 4 bases and J by 8 bases, and 9 bases separated the two germline ends. CDR3 in DNA: TGTGCCAGCAGTGCGGGGGGCGATGAGCAGTTCTTC. Its translation is CASSAGGDEQFF.

V usage is TRBV19 and J usage is TRBJ2-6, with D possibly TRBD2 on 5 matching bases. Per the germline V gene, CDR1 is LNHDA and CDR2 is SQIVND (reference sequence). The V gene lost 6 bases and the J gene lost 3 bases, with 15 bases spanning the gap. CDR3 length equals 16 residues. CDR3 DNA sequence: TGTGCCAGTAGCCAACTAGGAGGTAGTGGGGCCAACGTCCTGACTTTC. This encodes CASSQLGGSGANVLTF.

This clone was picked up one time. This chain connects TRBV6-5 to TRBJ1-1; D is perhaps TRBD1 (5 bases). The germline V gene has CDR1 MNHEY and CDR2 SVGAGI. CDR3 size: 15 residues. V lost 2 bases and J 6 bases, leaving 16 bases between the germline ends. The CDR3 DNA follows: TGTGCCAGCAGTTACGGTCGGGACCTCGCGGCTGAAGCTTTCTTT. Residues: CASSYGRDLAAEAFF.

This clone was seen more than once but under ten times. The DNA for the CDR3 is TGCGCCAGCAGCCCGACAGGGGGCTCTGGGGCCAACGTCCTGACTTTC. Its protein is CASSPTGGSGANVLTF. The genes are TRBV4-3 and TRBJ2-6, with 9 bases matching TRBD1. Germline V lookup: CDR1 LGHNA, CDR2 YSLEER. This CDR3 is 16 amino acids long. J was trimmed by 0 bases and V by 4 bases; bases with no gene match: 1.

The chain recombines TRBV28 with TRBJ2-1, with D perhaps TRBD2 (6 bases). The V end lost 3 bases, the J end lost 9 bases, and 15 bases lay between the germline ends. CDR3 length: 14 residues. Looked up from germline, CDR1 is MDHEN and CDR2 is SYDVKM. CDR3 in amino acids: CASSFLPGAGEQFF. The CDR3 region has the DNA TGTGCCAGCAGTTTTCTACCGGGAGCGGGTGAGCAGTTCTTC.

In DNA, the CDR3 is TGCGCCAGCAGCTCCGGGACTAGCGGGGCGGGAAACATTCAGTACTTC. This sequence encodes CASSSGTSGAGNIQYF. This chain uses TRBV5-1 with TRBJ2-4; 13 nucleotides agree with TRBD2. Germline lookup yields CDR1 SGHRS and CDR2 YFSETQ. This CDR3 contains 16 residues. Trimming cost V 3 bases and J 6 bases; bases outside gene matches: 6.

This clone was counted only a few times. The rearrangement links TRBV5-1 to TRBJ1-2; a possible D gene is TRBD1 (5 bases). The CDR3 is 13 amino acids. Germline loops: CDR1 SGHRS, CDR2 YFSETQ. V lost 4 bases and J lost 7, with 14 bases in between. In nucleotides, the CDR3 is TGCGCCAGCAGCCCGGCTCGTGACAGTGGCTACACCTTC. It translates to CASSPARDSGYTF.

The chain couples TRBV5-6 to TRBJ1-1; D gene unclear. The CDR3 has 13 amino acids. Trimming shortened V by 4 bases and J by 5 bases, and 12 bases separated the two germline ends. Germline V lookup: CDR1 SGHDT, CDR2 YYEEEE. CDR3 sequence: CASSPEASTEAFF. CDR3 in DNA: TGTGCCAGCAGCCCGGAGGCGAGTACTGAAGCTTTCTTT.